This is a list of T cell receptor beta chains from one sample in a study of tumor-infiltrating lymphocytes in primary liver carcinoma. MiXCR, applied by TCRdb to the multiplex PCR reads, yields one record per CDR3 protein. The sample yields some 110,000 distinct CDR3 sequences, 55% to 75% seen once. Material: liver tumor tissue from sampling region 3. These receptors were obtained from a woman aged 55-75 years with primary liver carcinoma and hepatitis B virus infection. Each CDR3 is given with its conserved first and last residue. D genes are given only for firm matches. Clone size is stated in some rows and not others, as once, few, many or a class when expanded.

clone_size: few; cdr3_length: 12; v_call: TRBV28; d_call: NA; j_call: TRBJ1-2; cdr3_nt: TGTGCCAGCAGCCAACCCCCTTATGGCTACACCTTC; cdr3_aa: CASSQPPYGYTF
clone_size: NA; cdr3_length: 14; v_call: TRBV6-5; d_call: TRBD1; j_call: TRBJ1-2; cdr3_nt: TGTGCCAGCAGCAGACAGGGAGGTAATGGTGGCTACACCTTC; cdr3_aa: CASSRQGGNGGYTF
clone_size: NA; cdr3_length: 14; v_call: TRBV6-2/TRBV6-3; d_call: NA; j_call: TRBJ1-5; cdr3_nt: NA; cdr3_aa: CDSHWGGGNQPQHF
clone_size: many; cdr3_length: 12; v_call: TRBV7-9; d_call: NA; j_call: TRBJ2-7; cdr3_nt: TGTGCCAGCAGCCCCGTAGCGGCCGAGCAGTACTTC; cdr3_aa: CASSPVAAEQYF
clone_size: NA; cdr3_length: 15; v_call: TRBV11-2; d_call: NA; j_call: TRBJ2-5; cdr3_nt: TGTGCCAGCGCCGCCCGGAGGACGGGAGCGGAGACTCAGTACTTC; cdr3_aa: CASAARRTGAETQYF
clone_size: many; cdr3_length: 12; v_call: TRBV6-5; d_call: TRBD1; j_call: TRBJ2-1; cdr3_nt: TGTGCCAGCAGTTCAGGGGGCAATGAGCAGTTCTTC; cdr3_aa: CASSSGGNEQFF
clone_size: NA; cdr3_length: 14; v_call: TRBV11-2; d_call: NA; j_call: TRBJ2-6; cdr3_nt: TGTGCCAGCAGCTTAGGGCCAGGGGCCAACCTCCTCACTTTC; cdr3_aa: CASSLGPGANLLTF
clone_size: many; cdr3_length: 15; v_call: TRBV5-6; d_call: TRBD2; j_call: TRBJ2-3; cdr3_nt: TGTGCCAGCAGCCGGGGACTAAATCGCGCAGATACGCAGTATTTT; cdr3_aa: CASSRGLNRADTQYF
clone_size: once; cdr3_length: 13; v_call: TRBV6-4; d_call: NA; j_call: TRBJ2-1; cdr3_nt: TGTGCCAGCAGCGAGACCAACTACAATGAGCAGCTCTTC; cdr3_aa: CASSETNYNEQLF
clone_size: NA; cdr3_length: 16; v_call: TRBV28; d_call: TRBD2; j_call: TRBJ2-1; cdr3_nt: TGTGCCAGCAGTCCCCCAACTAGCGGGTGGGACAATGAGCAGTTCTTC; cdr3_aa: CASSPPTSGWDNEQFF
clone_size: NA; cdr3_length: 13; v_call: TRBV11-2; d_call: NA; j_call: TRBJ1-1; cdr3_nt: TGCGCCAGCAGCTTAAGCCTGCTCACTGAAGCTTTCTTT; cdr3_aa: CASSLSLLTEAFF
clone_size: NA; cdr3_length: 13; v_call: TRBV10-3; d_call: NA; j_call: TRBJ2-7; cdr3_nt: TGTGCCACCACGGACACCCAGGGGGGCGAGCAACACTTC; cdr3_aa: CATTDTQGGEQHF